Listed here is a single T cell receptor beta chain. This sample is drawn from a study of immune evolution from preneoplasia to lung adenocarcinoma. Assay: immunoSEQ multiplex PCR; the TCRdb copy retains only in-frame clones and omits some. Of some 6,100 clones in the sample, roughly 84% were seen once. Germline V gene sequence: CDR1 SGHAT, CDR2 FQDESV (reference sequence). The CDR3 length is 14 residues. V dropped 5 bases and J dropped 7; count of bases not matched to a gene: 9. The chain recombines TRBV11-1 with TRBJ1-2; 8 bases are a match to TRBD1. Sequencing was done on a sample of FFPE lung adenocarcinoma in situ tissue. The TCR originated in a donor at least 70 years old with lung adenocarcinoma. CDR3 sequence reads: CASSQRGDRGGYTF. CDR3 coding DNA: TGTGCCAGCAGCCAGCGGGGCGACAGGGGTGGCTACACCTTC.